The 24 T cell receptor beta chains below were found in one sample sequenced in a study of T cell responses to AZD1222 COVID-19 vaccine. Clones were read by immunoSEQ multiplex PCR, and TCRdb kept only the in-frame ones, dropping some. The sample comprises 90,000 or so clones, 89% of which are singletons, and roughly 2.5% rests with the top ten. Material: peripheral blood, obtained on day 0 of AZD1222 vaccination. These receptors came from an adult in good health.

V is TRBV4-3 and J is TRBJ1-1, with no clear D. The CDR3 has 14 amino acids. The V and J ends lost 1 base and 0 bases respectively, with 6 bases between them. Per the germline V gene, CDR1 is LGHNA and CDR2 is YSLEER. The CDR3 protein is CASSQGMVNTEAFF. In DNA, the CDR3 is TGCGCCAGCAGCCAAGGAATGGTGAACACTGAAGCTTTCTTT.

The gene calls are TRBV7-8 and TRBJ1-1; perhaps TRBD1 as D (6 bases). Germline V gene sequence: CDR1 SGHVS, CDR2 FQNEAQ. The V and J ends lost 3 bases and 1 base respectively, with 12 bases between them. The CDR3 spans 15 residues. CDR3 loop: CASSFYRAANTEAFF. The CDR3 coding sequence is TGTGCCAGCAGCTTTTACAGGGCGGCGAACACTGAAGCTTTCTTT.

This chain links TRBV19 with TRBJ1-2; 8 nucleotides line up with TRBD1. Trimming at V came to 6 bases and at J to 4 bases, leaving 4 bases not matched to a gene. This CDR3 spans 13 amino acids. CDR1 is LNHDA, CDR2 SQIVND, per germline (reference sequence). The CDR3 sequence: CASSQGAGYGYTF. The CDR3 coding sequence is TGTGCCAGTAGCCAGGGGGCGGGCTATGGCTACACCTTC.

The V gene is TRBV19, the J gene TRBJ2-7, with TRBD1 identical over 7 bases. Losses at the gene ends were 2 bases for V and 1 base for J; bases not matched to a gene: 5. The CDR3 runs to 15 residues. The V gene's germline CDR1 is LNHDA and CDR2 SQIVND (reference sequence). The CDR3 coding sequence is TGTGCCAGTAGTATAAGGACAGGATCTTCCTACGAGCAGTACTTC. Its protein product is CASSIRTGSSYEQYF.

CDR3 in amino acids: CASSLGQPSGNTIYF. CDR3 sequence (DNA): TGTGCCAGCAGCTTAGGACAGCCCTCTGGAAACACCATATATTTT. The chain links TRBV7-2 to TRBJ1-3; D possibly corresponds to TRBD1 (5 bases). The CDR3 totals 15 residues. Germline V gene data show CDR1 as SGHTA and CDR2 as FQGNSA. The germline V and J ends were trimmed by 1 base and 0 bases, with 7 bases remaining between them.

J is TRBJ2-5 and V is TRBV6-5; TRBD1 agrees at 7 bases. The CDR3 extends over 13 amino acids. CDR1 is MNHEY and CDR2 is SVGAGI in the germline V gene. J gave up 5 bases and V 8 bases, and 8 bases lay outside the gene matches. CDR3 sequence reads: CASGQTGHETQYF. The CDR3 DNA is TGTGCCAGCGGGCAGACAGGGCATGAGACCCAGTACTTC.

V gene TRBV18 combines with J gene TRBJ1-1, with D unresolved. The CDR3 extends over 13 amino acids. Trimming took off 2 bases at V and 6 bases at J, with 10 bases between the two ends. Germline CDR1 KGHSH, CDR2 LQKENI. The CDR3 loop reads CASSPGSQAEAFF. The CDR3 DNA sequence: TGTGCCAGCTCACCAGGGTCCCAAGCTGAAGCTTTCTTT.

The V call is TRBV5-1, the J call TRBJ1-6, with D tentatively TRBD1 (6 bases). Trimming took 2 bases from V and 10 from J, leaving 13 bases between them. There are 14 residues in the CDR3. The V gene's germline CDR1 is SGHRS and CDR2 YFSETQ. CDR3 sequence (DNA): TGCGCCAGCAGCTTAGGGCAGGGGAGCTCACCCCTCCACTTT. This codes for CASSLGQGSSPLHF. The full variable domain, with the rest looked up from reference TRBV5-1 and TRBJ1-6, is KAGVTQTPRYLIKTRGQQVTLSCSPISGHRSVSWYQQTPGQGLQFLFEYFSETQRNKGNFPGRFSGRQFSNSRSEMNVSTLELGDSALYLCASSLGQGSSPLHFGNGTRLTVT.

The chain is built from TRBV5-6 and TRBJ1-2; unclear D gene. V lost 3 bases and J lost 4, with 16 bases in between. This CDR3 spans 15 amino acids. Germline V gives CDR1 SGHDT, CDR2 YYEEEE. The CDR3 loop reads CASSSMPTVAYGYTF. The DNA of the CDR3 is TGTGCCAGCAGCTCAATGCCGACCGTGGCCTATGGCTACACCTTC.

The chain combines TRBV12-3 or TRBV12-4 with TRBJ1-1, with TRBD1 matching over 7 bases. With 6 bases clipped from V and 5 bases from J, the junction kept 3 bases outside the gene matches. This CDR3 region has 12 residues. CDR3 region: CASSPGGTEAFF. CDR3 sequence (DNA): TGTGCCAGCAGCCCAGGGGGAACTGAAGCTTTCTTT.

The J gene is TRBJ1-3, the V gene TRBV9, with a weak D call TRBD1 (5 bases). This CDR3 has 16 amino acids. Germline loops: CDR1 SGDLS, CDR2 YYNGEE. V lost 0 bases and J lost 6, with 16 bases in between. CDR3 bases: TGTGCCAGCAGCGTAGCTAATCAGGGAGAAGTAAACACCATATATTTT. Translating it yields CASSVANQGEVNTIYF.

The chain has TRBV12-3 or TRBV12-4 and TRBJ1-5, with D tentatively TRBD1 (5 bases). The CDR3 is 13 amino acids. Trimming stripped 3 bases from V and 4 bases from J, with 7 bases between. For the CDR3, the DNA is TGTGCCAGCAGTTTGGGGGTAAATCAGCCCCAGCATTTT. Amino acids: CASSLGVNQPQHF.

The chain carries TRBV5-1 and TRBJ1-1; D is undetermined. V gave up 0 bases and J gave up 7 bases, with 10 bases separating them. Germline assignment: CDR1 SGHRS and CDR2 YFSETQ. The CDR3 is 13 residues long. The CDR3, as DNA: TGCGCCAGCAGCTTGGTGGCGAGAAATGAAGCTTTCTTT. It codes for CASSLVARNEAFF.

This sequence joins TRBV7-8 and TRBJ1-1, with D tentatively TRBD1 (5 bases). The CDR3 length is 16 residues. In germline, CDR1 is SGHVS, CDR2 FQNEAQ. V shed 0 bases and J shed 5 bases, with 16 bases lying between them. CDR3 sequence (DNA): TGTGCCAGCAGCTTAGCCCTAGGGACGTGGAGGACTGAAGCTTTCTTT. This translates into CASSLALGTWRTEAFF.

This clone was observed a handful of times. The V gene is TRBV6-5, the J gene TRBJ2-1, with TRBD1 matching over 9 bases. With 5 bases clipped from V and 6 bases from J, the junction kept 5 bases outside the gene matches. CDR3 size: 14 residues. CDR1 and CDR2 from the germline V gene are MNHEY and SVGAGI. This CDR3 is CASSRDRDPNEQFF. CDR3 sequence (DNA): TGTGCCAGCAGTCGGGACAGGGACCCCAATGAGCAGTTCTTC.

The J gene is TRBJ1-4, the V gene TRBV18; perhaps TRBD1 as D (6 bases). Germline CDR1 KGHSH, CDR2 LQKENI. Trimming took 0 bases from V and 4 from J, leaving 15 bases between them. This CDR3 is 17 amino acids long. CDR3 coding DNA: TGTGCCAGCTCACCACCCGCATGGACAGCAGATAATGAAAAACTGTTTTTT. It translates to CASSPPAWTADNEKLFF.

This clone appeared once. The J gene is TRBJ1-2, the V gene TRBV3-1 (or the pseudogene TRBV3-2); D might be TRBD1 (6 bases). The V end was cut by 1 base, the J end by 1 base, with 13 bases between. The CDR3 sequence is 16 residues long. The germline V gene encodes CDR1 LGHDT and CDR2 YNNKEL (reference sequence). In nucleotides, the CDR3 is TGTGCCAGCAGCCAAGTTTGGCAGGGGATTAACTATGGCTACACCTTC. This gives the protein CASSQVWQGINYGYTF.

The chain employs TRBV29-1 and TRBJ1-3; TRBD1 might be the D (5 bases). The V end lost 6 bases, the J end lost 4 bases, and 16 bases lay between the germline ends. In germline, CDR1 is SQVTM, CDR2 ANQGSEA. CDR3 length equals 14 residues. CDR3 loop: CSVVDRSPGNTIYF. The CDR3, as DNA: TGCAGCGTCGTTGACAGATCACCCGGAAACACCATATATTTT.

This clone was observed a single time. The J gene is TRBJ2-3, the V gene TRBV15; TRBD2 is a possible D gene (5 bases). V lost 5 bases and J lost 9, with 24 bases in between. The CDR3 totals 16 residues. In germline, CDR1 is LNHNV, CDR2 YYDKDF (reference sequence). The CDR3 spells CATSPGIGSRSVTQYF. The CDR3 DNA reads as TGTGCCACCAGCCCCGGGATAGGCAGCCGGTCAGTGACGCAGTATTTT.

This sequence joins TRBV6-1 and TRBJ1-2; no definite D call. Trimming left V 0 bases short and J 6 bases short, with 14 bases between. The germline gives CDR1 MNHNS, CDR2 SASEGT. The CDR3 covers 15 residues. The CDR3, as DNA: TGTGCCAGCAGTGAAGCGTTAAAGATTCAAGATGGCTACACCTTC. It translates to CASSEALKIQDGYTF.

As to this clone: The junction shows a germline mismatch at one end, possibly a read error. This sequence joins TRBV7-7 and TRBJ2-5; D is unresolved. The length of the CDR3 is 13 residues. Germline lookup yields CDR1 SSHAT and CDR2 FNYEAQ (reference sequence). CDR3 loop: CASSSRGSETQYF. CDR3 sequence (DNA): TGTGCTAGCAGCTCTCGAGGATCGGAGACCCAGTACTTC.

This chain links TRBV4-1 with TRBJ1-1, with 8 bases aligning to TRBD1. With V trimmed by 2 bases and J by 5 bases, 7 bases remained unmatched. The CDR3 is 15 amino acids. The germline V gene has CDR1 MGHRA and CDR2 YSYEKL. CDR3 region: CASSQPDRGRTEAFF. In nucleotides, the CDR3 is TGCGCCAGCAGCCAACCAGACAGGGGTAGGACTGAAGCTTTCTTT.

This rearrangement joins TRBV3-1 (or the pseudogene TRBV3-2) to TRBJ1-1; D not resolved. The CDR3 contains 12 residues. The V gene's germline CDR1 is LGHDT and CDR2 YNNKEL (reference sequence). V dropped 0 bases and J dropped 10 bases, with 9 bases sitting between them. Here the CDR3 reads CASSQDKRLAFF. The CDR3, as DNA: TGTGCCAGCAGCCAAGATAAGAGGCTAGCTTTCTTT.

As for this clone: Other DNA sequences of this sample code for an identical CDR3. The rearrangement uses TRBV9 and TRBJ2-3; 8 bases are a match to TRBD2. This CDR3 contains 16 residues. CDR1 and CDR2 (germline): SGDLS, YYNGEE. The V segment lost 0 bases and the J segment 0 bases; nucleotides outside the gene matches: 3. CDR3 DNA: TGTGCCAGCAGCGTAGACCCGGGGGGGAGCACAGATACGCAGTATTTT. Translating gives CASSVDPGGSTDTQYF. Using reference TRBV9 and TRBJ2-3 for the parts outside the CDR3, the full variable domain is DSGVTQTPKHLITATGQRVTLRCSPRSGDLSVYWYQQSLDQGLQFLIQYYNGEERAKGNILERFSAQQFPDLHSELNLSSLELGDSALYFCASSVDPGGSTDTQYFGPGTRLTVL.